A selection of T cell receptor beta chains follows, all from one sample in a study of T cell repertoires in cytomegalovirus infection. TCRdb passed the reads through MiXCR, listing each CDR3 protein once. The data contain 80,000 to 130,000 distinct CDR3 sequences, 20% to 25% of them seen just once; the ten biggest clones take up about two fifths. Input material: CD8+ T cells from PBMCs. These receptors were obtained from a human donor in good health (CMV status not recorded). Some clones in this sample may be carry-over from other donors' samples. CDR3s leave out the opening cysteine and the closing phenylalanine or tryptophan.

v_gene	CDR3aa
TRBV11-2	ASSLGQGVTYEQY
TRBV4-1	ASSHQGLDQETQY
TRBV20-1	SARDLGSVGKTGELF
TRBV10-3	AISEWAVDKAYEQY
TRBV12-3/TRBV12-4	ASSQGTGIMDEQY
TRBV24-1	ATSASGGHNLYNEQF
TRBV27	ASTPVSGGAFNEQF
TRBV29-1	SVELGTYVETQY
TRBV2	ASSDTGRGYEQY
TRBV7-8	ASSLAGGFGEKLF
TRBV2	ASSVYQGTYEQY
TRBV5-6	ASSSPGRPYEQY
TRBV27	ASSPDLAGPWQY
TRBV20-1	SARDRGGVYNEQF
TRBV5-1	ASSLSGGELF
TRBV19	ASGGRNSY
TRBV19	ASSIDHRGHSYEQY